The 24 T cell receptor beta chains presented below share a single source sample, sequenced in a study of T-cell reconstitution after alpha-beta-depleted transplantation in children. Preparation of the TCRbeta library involved a method that used unique molecular identifiers. From the PCR reads, TCRdb called clonotypes with MiXCR, one entry per CDR3 protein. The sample records about 460,000 distinct CDR3 sequences, around 13% being singletons. The sample in question was PBMCs from the stem cell graft donor, obtained from the stem cell graft. The source is a human donor who donated a stem cell graft to a child with combined immunodeficiency.

On this clonotype: This clone may be a read error of a much larger clone one base away. The V gene is TRBV5-5, the J gene TRBJ2-5; tentatively, D is TRBD2 (5 bases). V was trimmed by 0 bases and J by 6 bases, leaving 9 bases between them. Germline assignment: CDR1 SGHKS and CDR2 YYEKEE (reference sequence). The CDR3 is 13 residues long. This chain's CDR3 is CASSLVGAQTQYF. The CDR3 nucleotides read TGTGCCAGCAGCTTGGTGGGAGCGCAGACCCAGTACTTC.

The gene calls are TRBV7-2 and TRBJ2-1; weak D call: TRBD2 (5 bases). Germline V CDR1 and CDR2: SGHTA, FQGNSA. The CDR3 totals 15 residues. V lost 4 bases and J lost 5, with 15 bases in between. The DNA for the CDR3 is TGTGCCAGCAGCTCCTGGTACGGAGGTAACAATGAGCAGTTCTTC. This gives the protein CASSSWYGGNNEQFF.

Only a few counts were recorded for this clonotype. This sequence joins TRBV12-3 or TRBV12-4 and TRBJ1-2, with TRBD1 matching 8 bases. The CDR3 covers 15 residues. V lost 5 bases to trimming and J lost 1 base; unmatched junction nucleotides: 6. For the CDR3, the DNA is TGTGCCAGCAGTCCCGACAGGGGCCTTAACTATGGCTACACCTTC. It yields the protein CASSPDRGLNYGYTF.

This clonotype appeared a few times. The chain uses TRBV3-1 and TRBJ2-5, with D maybe TRBD2 (5 bases). V lost 6 bases, J lost 1 base, and 9 bases lay in between. This CDR3 is built from 13 residues. The germline V gene has CDR1 LGHDT and CDR2 YNNKEL (reference sequence). CDR3 coding DNA: TGTGCCAGCAGGAGGGTTGGCCAAGAGACCCAGTACTTC. It encodes CASRRVGQETQYF.

The rearrangement uses TRBV7-8 and TRBJ2-7; 12 nucleotides line up with TRBD2. Germline V gene sequence: CDR1 SGHVS, CDR2 FQNEAQ. V dropped 4 bases and J dropped 3; count of bases not matched to a gene: 10. This CDR3 is built from 17 residues. CDR3 coding DNA: TGTGCCAGCAGCTCGAGGACTAGCGGGGACTACGTCTACGAGCAGTACTTC. As protein: CASSSRTSGDYVYEQYF. Full variable domain (remainder filled in from reference TRBV7-8 and TRBJ2-7): GAGVSQSPRYKVAKRGQDVALRCDPISGHVSLFWYQQALGQGPEFLTYFQNEAQLDKSGLPSDRFFAERPEGSVSTLKIQRTQQEDSAVYLCASSSRTSGDYVYEQYFGPGTRLTVT.

The chain recombines TRBV7-9 with TRBJ2-7; 9 bases line up with TRBD1. The CDR3 consists of 16 residues. Germline V gene lookup returns CDR1 SEHNR and CDR2 FQNEAQ (reference sequence). Trimming removed 5 bases from V and 1 base from J; junction bases left unmatched: 9. DNA of the CDR3: TGTGCCAGCAGCCCCGAGACAGGGGGTCTGTCCTACGAGCAGTACTTC. Translation gives CASSPETGGLSYEQYF.

This clonotype showed up just a few times. The genes are TRBV9 and TRBJ2-1; 7 nucleotides match TRBD2. Germline CDR1 is SGDLS and CDR2 is YYNGEE. The length of the CDR3 is 15 residues. The J segment lost 13 bases and the V segment lost 0 bases, leaving 13 bases of the junction unmatched. DNA for the CDR3: TGTGCCAGCAGCGTAGACGGGGGGATACCATCCTCACAGTTCTTC. Translated, it gives CASSVDGGIPSSQFF. Together with reference TRBV9 and TRBJ2-1, the CDR3 gives the full variable domain: DSGVTQTPKHLITATGQRVTLRCSPRSGDLSVYWYQQSLDQGLQFLIQYYNGEERAKGNILERFSAQQFPDLHSELNLSSLELGDSALYFCASSVDGGIPSSQFFGPGTRLTVL.

The gene calls are TRBV29-1 and TRBJ2-2; tentative D call: TRBD2 (5 bases). Germline CDR1 is SQVTM and CDR2 is ANQGSEA. The V end was cut by 5 bases, the J end by 5 bases, with 9 bases between. This CDR3 is built from 12 residues. As DNA, the CDR3 is TGCAGCGTTATAGGGAGAACCGGGGAGCTGTTTTTT. This sequence encodes CSVIGRTGELFF.

This clonotype came up many times. This sequence joins TRBV7-6 and TRBJ2-7, with D maybe TRBD2 (6 bases). V was trimmed by 3 bases and J by 7 bases, leaving 13 bases between them. CDR1 and CDR2 (germline): SGHVS, FNYEAQ. CDR3 length: 13 residues. CDR3 coding DNA: TGTGCCAGCAGCTTGGGGAGGTCACCTGAGCAGTACTTC. Residues: CASSLGRSPEQYF.

V gene TRBV28 combines with J gene TRBJ2-7, with D unclear. CDR1 and CDR2 (germline): MDHEN, SYDVKM. V was trimmed by 6 bases and J by 3 bases, leaving 9 bases between them. The CDR3 runs to 12 residues. In nucleotides, the CDR3 is TGTGCCAGCAGGGTAGGTGGCTACGAGCAGTACTTC. The encoded protein is CASRVGGYEQYF.

This clonotype turned up a few times. V is TRBV12-3 or TRBV12-4 and J is TRBJ1-2, with 9 nucleotides matching TRBD1. The CDR3 is 14 amino acids. V dropped 7 bases and J dropped 3; count of bases not matched to a gene: 6. CDR3 region: CASTRTGVDYGYTF. Here the CDR3 DNA reads TGTGCCAGCACCCGGACAGGGGTGGACTATGGCTACACCTTC.

This chain joins TRBV20-1 and TRBJ2-2; D tentatively fits TRBD1 or TRBD2 (5 bases each). The CDR3 length is 20 residues. Germline V lookup: CDR1 DFQATT, CDR2 SNEGSKA (reference sequence). Trimming took off 0 bases at V and 3 bases at J, with 26 bases between the two ends. CDR3 bases: TGCAGTGCTAGAGATCCCTTTTCCCTCGGGCCGAGAGGGGACACCGGGGAGCTGTTTTTT. It specifies CSARDPFSLGPRGDTGELFF.

The chain couples TRBV6-5 to TRBJ2-1, with 9 bases aligning to TRBD2. V gave up 2 bases and J gave up 6 bases; unmatched junction bases: 2. Germline V gene data show CDR1 as MNHEY and CDR2 as SVGAGI. This CDR3 has 14 residues. CDR3 in DNA: TGTGCCAGCAGTTACAAGCGGGGGGTCAATGAGCAGTTCTTC. This gives the protein CASSYKRGVNEQFF.

This clonotype was counted a single time. The chain combines TRBV11-2 with TRBJ2-1; 9 bases are a match to TRBD1. The V and J ends lost 3 bases and 8 bases, in that order; junction bases with no gene match: 8. Germline CDR1 SGHAT, CDR2 FQNNGV. This CDR3 contains 15 residues. The CDR3 spells CASSFRDRASDEQFF. DNA for the CDR3: TGTGCCAGCAGCTTCCGGGACAGGGCATCAGATGAGCAGTTCTTC.

The table lists this clonotype with a few counts. This chain joins TRBV29-1 and TRBJ2-1, with TRBD1 matching 7 bases. Per germline, CDR1 SQVTM and CDR2 ANQGSEA. The CDR3 sequence is 13 residues long. V was pared by 1 base and J by 6 bases, with 3 bases of the junction left unmatched. CDR3: CSVEGQGLNEQFF. CDR3 nucleotides: TGCAGCGTTGAAGGACAGGGTCTCAATGAGCAGTTCTTC.

The chain carries TRBV12-3 or TRBV12-4 and TRBJ2-2; D might be TRBD2 (7 bases). The germline V and J ends were trimmed by 2 bases and 3 bases, with 13 bases remaining between them. The CDR3 extends over 16 amino acids. The CDR3 DNA follows: TGTGCCAGCAGTTTACCGAGGGGGGGATACACCGGGGAGCTGTTTTTT. This encodes CASSLPRGGYTGELFF.

This clonotype occurred many times. The V and J genes are TRBV29-1 and TRBJ2-5; D possibly matches TRBD1 or TRBD2 (6 bases each). Germline CDR1 reads SQVTM; CDR2 reads ANQGSEA. The V end was cut by 2 bases, the J end by 2 bases, with 9 bases between. This CDR3 is built from 13 residues. The CDR3 nucleotides are TGCAGCGTTGAACAGGGGAGGCAAGAGACCCAGTACTTC. Its protein product is CSVEQGRQETQYF.

The V gene is TRBV20-1, the J gene TRBJ2-3; 9 bases line up with TRBD2. The V gene end was trimmed by 3 bases and the J gene end by 3 bases; junction bases not matched to a gene: 4. The CDR3 has 14 residues. Germline-derived CDR1 and CDR2 are DFQATT and SNEGSKA (reference sequence). The CDR3 coding sequence is TGCAGTGCTAGGCCGGCGGGGGGGACAGATACGCAGTATTTT. Its translation is CSARPAGGTDTQYF.

This clonotype has ten or more counts. The rearrangement uses TRBV4-3 and TRBJ2-7, with a possible D match to TRBD2 (5 bases). Trimming stripped 0 bases from V and 7 bases from J, with 10 bases between. The length of the CDR3 is 13 residues. Germline V gene lookup returns CDR1 LGHNA and CDR2 YSLEER. The DNA for the CDR3 is TGCGCCAGCAGCCAAGATCTGGGGAGAGAGCAGTACTTC. Translation gives CASSQDLGREQYF.

This clonotype has ten or more counts. The J gene is TRBJ2-5, the V gene TRBV5-5; D gene unclear. From germline, CDR1 is SGHKS and CDR2 YYEKEE (reference sequence). Trimming shortened V by 2 bases and J by 4 bases, and 9 bases separated the two germline ends. The CDR3 spans 13 residues. Here the CDR3 reads CASSLGPLETQYF. CDR3 bases: TGTGCCAGCAGCTTAGGACCTCTAGAGACCCAGTACTTC.

This clonotype was seen a handful of times. The V and J genes are TRBV6-2 or TRBV6-3 and TRBJ2-3; 7 bases are a match to TRBD2. The V gene end was trimmed by 5 bases and the J gene end by 1 base; junction bases not matched to a gene: 12. The CDR3 is 17 amino acids. Germline V gene lookup returns CDR1 MNHEY and CDR2 SVGEGT. CDR3 in DNA: TGTGCCAGCAGTCTCAGCGGGGAAAACACAGGCACAGATACGCAGTATTTT. Translation: CASSLSGENTGTDTQYF.

The CDR3 is CASSPPEKGNTEAFF. CDR3 nucleotide sequence: TGTGCCAGCTCACCACCGGAGAAGGGAAACACTGAAGCTTTCTTT. The J gene is TRBJ1-1, the V gene TRBV18; unclear D gene. Trimming took 0 bases from V and 2 from J, leaving 10 bases between them. CDR1 is KGHSH, CDR2 LQKENI, per germline. The CDR3 spans 15 residues.

The chain recombines TRBV20-1 with TRBJ1-1, with D possibly matching TRBD1 (5 bases). Trimming pared 0 bases from V and 2 bases from J, leaving 13 bases between. Germline CDR1 is DFQATT and CDR2 is SNEGSKA (reference sequence). The CDR3 consists of 15 residues. CDR3 DNA sequence: TGCAGTGCTAGAGATCTGACAGATTATAACACTGAAGCTTTCTTT. Amino acid sequence: CSARDLTDYNTEAFF.

The sample holds a few counts of this clonotype. The CDR3 reads CASSFSSGDWNYGYTF. The DNA of the CDR3 is TGTGCCAGCAGCTTCAGTTCGGGTGACTGGAACTATGGCTACACCTTC. The chain carries TRBV13 and TRBJ1-2; D gene uncertain. The germline gives CDR1 PRHDT, CDR2 FYEKMQ (reference sequence). This CDR3 spans 16 amino acids. Trimming shortened V by 3 bases and J by 2 bases, and 16 bases separated the two germline ends.